This TCR beta chain originates from a study of Ad26.COV2.S vaccination and SARS-CoV-2 variants. V was trimmed by 4 bases and J by 1 base, leaving 14 bases between them. This CDR3 spans 15 amino acids. Germline lookup yields CDR1 SGHRS and CDR2 YFSETQ. Treatment in this sample: 15 to 20 received Ad26.COV2.S at low or high dose, single or two shots; about 5 received placebo; per-sample allocation not given. Sampling was performed 63 days after the first vaccine or placebo injection. Method: immunoSEQ multiplex PCR; TCRdb's copy keeps in-frame clones and lacks some. The sample holds hundreds of thousands of clones, 70% to 90% seen once.

The source is a person between 18 and 65 years old who received the Ad26.COV2.S COVID-19 vaccine or a placebo. V and J are TRBV5-1 and TRBJ2-5; D may match TRBD1 or TRBD2 (5 bases each). The sample consisted of peripheral blood, taken in a trial of Ad26.COV2.S vaccine versus placebo. The CDR3 region is CASSPGTAIQETQYF. The CDR3 coding sequence is TGCGCCAGCAGCCCAGGGACGGCGATCCAAGAGACCCAGTACTTC. The complete variable domain, with remaining parts taken from reference TRBV5-1 and TRBJ2-5, reads KAGVTQTPRYLIKTRGQQVTLSCSPISGHRSVSWYQQTPGQGLQFLFEYFSETQRNKGNFPGRFSGRQFSNSRSEMNVSTLELGDSALYLCASSPGTAIQETQYFGPGTRLLVL.